This TCR beta chain is from a study of blood T cell repertoires in COVID-19. Per the original data handling: Nucleated cell number was recorded as an estimate derived from reference gene primer amplification. Assay used: immunoSEQ multiplex PCR; TCRdb lists only in-frame clones, some missing. That table supplies the V and J calls and clone size; D and trimming were determined from the DNA. The sample includes 350,000 to 500,000 clones, roughly 89% of them seen just once. The CDR3 loop spans 19 amino acids. V was clipped by 7 bases and J by 5 bases, with 29 bases between them. CDR1 is SNHLY, CDR2 FYNNEI, per germline. Seattle-derived patients entered the study during active infection and were followed longitudinally.

The chain is built from TRBV2 and TRBJ2-2, with D uncertain. What was sequenced was peripheral blood. This TCR came from a man between 18 and 29 years old with COVID-19, enrolled during active disease. The CDR3 protein is CASTRSLGYSTAETGELFF. For the CDR3, the DNA is TGTGCCAGCACCCGCTCTTTAGGTTACTCCACCGCGGAGACCGGGGAGCTGTTTTTT.